Included here is one T cell receptor (beta chain) sequence, with context. This clonotype was detected only a few times. It has no known antigen specificity. This may be a read error, as it is one base from a much larger clone. This specimen comes from a study of regulatory T cells in long-lasting Graves disease listed by TCRdb under 2021. Regarding the complete study: Antithyroid drugs had been taken for less than 3 months by newly diagnosed Graves' disease patients. Patients with persistent Graves' disease were compared with patients with newly diagnosed Graves' disease using TCR sequencing and RNA sequencing of peripheral blood. The study took place in China and was registered as a clinical trial. A total of roughly 35 samples were covered by TCR sequencing, comprising about 13 persistent and approximately 20 newly diagnosed Graves' disease patients. The research as a whole found: The small sample size was acknowledged by the authors as a limitation that may reduce accuracy. More public clonotypes were shared among persistent patients (roughly 2,900) than among newly diagnosed patients (more than 950). Compared with newly diagnosed patients, patients with persistent Graves' disease had lower TCR Shannon entropy and fewer highly expanded clones, which suggests clonal expansion. Only the TCR beta chain was sequenced and analyzed. The study examined only peripheral blood because the primary lesion, thyroid tissue, could not be accessed.

What the time point label conveys for this sample: newly diagnosed GD, antithyroid drugs for less than 3 months. RNA was extracted from PBMCs in TRIzol for both TCR sequencing and RNA sequencing. Graves' disease was diagnosed according to American Thyroid Association guidelines. The patients came from an endocrinology department in Xi'an, China. From each patient, about 8.9 milliliters of peripheral blood was collected into an EDTA anticoagulant tube. Ficoll Paque Plus density gradient separation was used to isolate PBMCs, and no further T cell sorting was done. RNA quality was checked with an Agilent 2100 Bioanalyzer and agarose gel, and concentration with a NanoDrop 2000. Libraries were constructed by multiplex PCR. Sequenced on an Illumina HiSeq 4000. CDR3 regions were amplified by Arm-PCR with iRepertoire HTBI primers to construct TCR beta libraries. Before sequencing, the PCR products went through gel purification. The study's own analysis went as follows. Gene usage analysis of CDR3 amino acid clonotypes used the roughly 60 TRBV and approximately 13 TRBJ segments found across samples. COPE and FqMerger were used to merge the filtered high-quality paired reads into contigs. BLAST was used to align contigs to IMGT TRBV, TRBD and TRBJ reference genes, and CDR3 was defined according to IMGT. Any clonotype with a frequency above 0.1% was counted as a highly expanded clone. Shannon entropy was used to measure repertoire diversity, and the Gini coefficient was used to measure V-J evenness. A clonotype found in more than one individual was treated as public. In TCRdb, the public reads were trimmed at Q25 with fastp and aligned with MiXCR, with productive beta chains retained. Each CDR3 protein appears once, grouped with its most common genes and DNA. TCRdb assigned the V and J calls; the authors' analysis was not used. Recorded for this sample are about 620,000 distinct CDR3 sequences; about 15% of them occurred a single time. The ten largest clones take up 15% to 20% of the sample.

A further study also used this sample, focusing on T cells in Graves' hyperthyroidism and ophthalmopathy. Taken from the second paper: Stable Graves' hyperthyroidism was defined as the absence of progression to ophthalmopathy over 18 months of follow-up. Hyperthyroidism patients were newly diagnosed, with disease duration under 2 months, and aged 18 to 65 years. The study excluded patients with uncontrolled infections, other autoimmune diseases, pregnancy or lactation. Diagnoses were established on the basis of clinical symptoms, serum thyroxine and TRAb, thyroid ultrasound, and orbital computed tomography. The TCR CDR3 was subjected to a first round of RT-PCR using the HTBI primer set and the Qiagen OneStep RT-PCR kit. Blood samples also contained most of the expanded thyroid clonotypes (frequency above 0.001), which suggests that blood repertoires may reflect thyroid immune responses. A model built on a 13 V-J signature distinguished ophthalmopathy from stable hyperthyroidism, reaching 85% to 90% sensitivity and 81.08% specificity in cross-validation and 80%/75% in testing. During validation, the model predicted progression to ophthalmopathy a median of roughly 7.1 months ahead of onset, with approximately 70% sensitivity and roughly 75% specificity. To identify distinguishing TCR V-J signatures, a discovery cohort of about a hundred patients was used, comprising 40 to 45 with Graves' ophthalmopathy and 57 with stable Graves' hyperthyroidism. Whether ophthalmopathy could be predicted prospectively was tested in an independent validation cohort made up of under 20 hyperthyroidism patients plus 17 patients who later progressed to ophthalmopathy. The 100 or so discovery patients were randomly divided into training and test sets at a 7:3 ratio. In roughly six Graves' hyperthyroidism patients, the study also compared T-cell repertoires from thyroid tissue with T-cell repertoires from blood. Once sampling was done, hyperthyroidism patients were given methimazole at a starting dose of 30 mg daily, whereas ophthalmopathy patients were given high-dose intravenous methylprednisolone. A second multiplex PCR round built the libraries, followed by size selection and purification. The libraries were sequenced on an Illumina HiSeq2000 using paired-end 100 bp reads. SOAPnuke was used to process the raw data, with reads discarded if the reads contained adapters or uncalled bases, had a mean Phred below 15, or lacked an exact constant-primer or identifier match. High-quality paired reads were merged with COPE v1.2.5, and unique nucleotide sequences were defined as clonotypes. MiTCR v1.1 was used to align the clonotypes against IMGT TRBV, TRBD and TRBJ reference segments. Only V-J combinations with frequency above 0.0001, covering roughly 99% of repertoires, were analysed. The TCS score was defined as F50 (clonal expansion) divided by E x V (chaos), with BLOSUM62-based TCRdist calculated between CDR3 peptides within each V-J. Welch's t-statistics and random forest reduced 500 to 550 V-J features to 10 to 15, which were used in a naive Bayes classifier (R e1071). Sample size was not statistically predetermined, and blinding of investigators to group allocation was not performed. According to the paper, TCR Vbeta CDR3 sequencing was carried out on over 130 peripheral blood samples, which came from around 43 ophthalmopathy, about 75 hyperthyroidism and about 17 progressor patients.

The material was peripheral blood mononuclear cells (PBMCs), obtained at new diagnosis, from a patient treated with antithyroid drugs. The sequence came from a woman aged 25-40 years with Graves disease. Donor details come from another sample of the same person, matched by shared clones.

The DNA sequence follows: TGTGCCAGCGCAGCACTGGGACAGGGAGGTGCGGAGACCCGGTACTTC. This encodes CASAALGQGGAETRYF. Recombination joined TRBV12-3 or TRBV12-4 with TRBJ2-5; TRBD1 lines up with 9 middle nucleotides. The CDR3 contains 16 residues, cysteine and phenylalanine counted. Only the CDR3 part of the read is kept: 48 bases, read in frame from the first base.